Included here is one T cell receptor beta chain sequence, with context. This entry is derived from a study of T cells in Graves' hyperthyroidism and ophthalmopathy. TCR beta CDR3 region amplification was performed from RNA transcripts. Primed by the HTBI set, a first-round RT-PCR was run on the TCR CDR3. MiXCR, run by TCRdb on the multiplex PCR reads, gives a single entry per CDR3 protein. This table has hundreds of thousands of distinct CDR3 sequences, approximately 40% appearing once. Trimming shortened V by 1 base and J by 6 bases, and 14 bases separated the two germline ends. The germline CDR1 and CDR2 sequences are SGHTA and FQGNSA. This CDR3 is 15 amino acids long. The patients, who ranged from 18 to 65 in age, presented with newly diagnosed hyperthyroidism lasting under 2 months. Uncontrolled infection, other autoimmune disease, pregnancy and lactation each barred patients from inclusion. Using less than 12 ml of fresh peripheral blood, PBMCs were prepared.

The chain recombines TRBV7-2 with TRBJ2-3; the D gene is possibly TRBD2 (7 bases). The clonotype originates from a man between 18 and 29 years old with Graves' hyperthyroidism. What was sequenced was blood. The CDR3: CASSLVTRGPDTQYF. DNA of the CDR3: TGTGCCAGCAGCTTAGTAACGCGGGGGCCCGATACGCAGTATTTT.